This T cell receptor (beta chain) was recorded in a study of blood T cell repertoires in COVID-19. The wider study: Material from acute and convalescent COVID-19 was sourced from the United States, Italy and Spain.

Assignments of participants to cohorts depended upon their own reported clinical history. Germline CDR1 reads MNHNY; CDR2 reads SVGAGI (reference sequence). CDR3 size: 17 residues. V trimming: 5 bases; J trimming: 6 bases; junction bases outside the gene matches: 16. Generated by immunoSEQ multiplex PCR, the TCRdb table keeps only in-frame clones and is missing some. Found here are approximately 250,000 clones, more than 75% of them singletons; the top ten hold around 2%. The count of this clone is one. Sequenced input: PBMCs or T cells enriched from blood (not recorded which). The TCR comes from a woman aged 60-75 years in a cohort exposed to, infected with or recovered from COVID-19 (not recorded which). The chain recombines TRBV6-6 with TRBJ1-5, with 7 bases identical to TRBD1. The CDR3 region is CASSPRQGVSPGQPQHF. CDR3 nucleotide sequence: TGTGCCAGCAGTCCCAGACAGGGAGTAAGCCCCGGTCAGCCCCAGCATTTT.